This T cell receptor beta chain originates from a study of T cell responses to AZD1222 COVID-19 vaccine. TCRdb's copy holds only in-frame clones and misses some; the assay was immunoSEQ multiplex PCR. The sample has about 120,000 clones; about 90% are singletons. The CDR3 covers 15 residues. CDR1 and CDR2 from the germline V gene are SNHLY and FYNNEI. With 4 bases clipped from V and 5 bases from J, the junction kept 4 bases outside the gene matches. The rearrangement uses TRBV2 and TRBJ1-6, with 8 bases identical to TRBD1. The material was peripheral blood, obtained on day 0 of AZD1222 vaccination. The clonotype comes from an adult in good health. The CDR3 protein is CASSGTGHNNSPLHF. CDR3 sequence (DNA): TGTGCCAGCAGTGGGACAGGGCACAATAATTCACCCCTCCACTTT.